The 20 T cell receptor beta chains below come from one sample, sequenced in a study of blood T cell repertoires in COVID-19. TCRdb's copy holds only in-frame clones and misses some; the assay was immunoSEQ multiplex PCR. The data show 250,000 to 300,000 clones, 85% to 90% seen once. Sequencing was performed on peripheral blood. These receptors came from a woman aged 35 to 49 with acute or convalescent COVID-19.

The rearrangement joins TRBV14 to TRBJ1-6; D remains ambiguous. With 5 bases removed from V and 11 bases from J, the gap between germline ends came to 13 bases. The CDR3 has 13 residues. Looked up from germline, CDR1 is SGHDN and CDR2 is FVKESK. CDR3 amino acids: CASSVSPTAPLHF. CDR3 nucleotide sequence: TGTGCCAGCAGCGTCTCTCCCACAGCACCCCTCCACTTT.

The rearrangement joins TRBV4-1 to TRBJ1-2, with D perhaps TRBD1 (5 bases). Germline lookup yields CDR1 MGHRA and CDR2 YSYEKL. The CDR3 has 14 amino acids. Trimming took off 0 bases at V and 4 bases at J, with 9 bases between the two ends. Here the CDR3 reads CASSQDGGGYGYTF. The CDR3 DNA sequence: TGCGCCAGCAGCCAAGATGGGGGAGGCTATGGCTACACCTTC.

V gene TRBV4-1 combines with J gene TRBJ1-6; a possible D gene is TRBD1 (6 bases). Germline CDR1 reads MGHRA; CDR2 reads YSYEKL. The CDR3 runs to 17 residues. V lost 0 bases and J lost 4, with 13 bases in between. As DNA, the CDR3 is TGCGCCAGCAGCCAAGATCCAGGACAGACGTATAATTCACCCCTCCACTTT. It is translated as CASSQDPGQTYNSPLHF.

The rearrangement links TRBV11-2 to TRBJ1-3; no clear D. In germline, CDR1 is SGHAT, CDR2 FQNNGV. The CDR3 is 12 residues long. Deletions cut 5 bases from V and 9 bases from J, with 11 bases between. The CDR3 loop reads CASSQPVGTIYF. For the CDR3, the DNA is TGTGCCAGCAGCCAACCCGTCGGCACCATATATTTT. Filled out from reference TRBV11-2 and TRBJ1-3, the complete variable domain reads EAGVAQSPRYKIIEKRQSVAFWCNPISGHATLYWYQQILGQGPKLLIQFQNNGVVDDSQLPKDRFSAERLKGVDSTLKIQPAKLEDSAVYLCASSQPVGTIYFGEGSWLTVV.

The chain couples TRBV6-5 to TRBJ2-1; tentative D call: TRBD2 (5 bases). CDR1 and CDR2 from the germline V gene are MNHEY and SVGAGI. CDR3 length: 14 amino acids. V lost 7 bases and J lost 2, with 12 bases in between. The CDR3 is CASTRRGAYNEQFF. CDR3 bases: TGTGCCAGCACCCGCCGGGGAGCCTACAATGAGCAGTTCTTC.

V gene TRBV5-1 combines with J gene TRBJ1-1; D is ambiguous. From germline, CDR1 is SGHRS and CDR2 YFSETQ. There are 14 residues in the CDR3. The ends were cut back, 5 bases at V and 1 base at J, with 12 bases in the middle. As DNA, the CDR3 is TGCGCCAGCAGGGTTGGGAGGGCGAACACTGAAGCTTTCTTT. It translates to CASRVGRANTEAFF.

The V and J genes are TRBV10-2 and TRBJ1-5; tentatively, D is TRBD1 (5 bases). Germline CDR1 and CDR2: WSHSY and SAAADI. The CDR3 covers 17 residues. V lost 4 bases and J 0 bases, leaving 16 bases between the germline ends. The CDR3 here is CASSAQGGENSNQPQHF. CDR3 bases: TGCGCCAGCAGTGCCCAGGGTGGAGAGAATAGCAATCAGCCCCAGCATTTT.

The J gene is TRBJ2-3, the V gene TRBV11-2; 7 bases are shared with TRBD2. After removal of 5 bases from V and 6 bases from J, the junction contained 8 bases not matched to a gene. The CDR3 totals 14 residues. Per germline, CDR1 SGHAT and CDR2 FQNNGV. CDR3 residues: CASSPGLSVDTQYF. The CDR3 DNA reads as TGTGCCAGCAGCCCGGGACTATCGGTGGATACGCAGTATTTT.

The chain has TRBV5-1 and TRBJ2-3, with a tentative D call TRBD2 (6 bases). From germline, CDR1 is SGHRS and CDR2 YFSETQ. The V end lost 0 bases, the J end lost 4 bases, and 9 bases lay between the germline ends. The CDR3 spans 14 residues. The CDR3 loop reads CASSLGTSSDTQYF. Written as DNA, the CDR3 is TGCGCCAGCAGCTTGGGAACTAGCTCAGATACGCAGTATTTT.

The V call is TRBV24-1, the J call TRBJ2-3, with D possibly TRBD1 on 5 matching bases. V gave up 3 bases and J gave up 6 bases, with 15 bases separating them. There are 15 residues in the CDR3. Germline V gene data show CDR1 as KGHDR and CDR2 as SFDVKD. CDR3 sequence reads: CATSDVGPRFDTQYF. The CDR3 region has the DNA TGTGCCACCAGTGATGTGGGGCCCCGGTTCGATACGCAGTATTTT.

This rearrangement joins TRBV2 to TRBJ1-1; TRBD1 might be the D (5 bases). V lost 11 bases and J 11 bases, leaving 15 bases between the germline ends. CDR1 is SNHLY, CDR2 FYNNEI, per germline. This CDR3 is 10 amino acids long. This CDR3 is CAGKQEGAFF. CDR3 nucleotide sequence: TGTGCCGGTAAACAGGAGGGGGCTTTCTTT.

About this clone itself: Other DNA sequences in this sample translate to the same CDR3. The chain has TRBV2 and TRBJ1-5, with TRBD1 matching over 7 bases. The V and J ends lost 6 bases and 7 bases, in that order; junction bases with no gene match: 3. Germline V gene lookup returns CDR1 SNHLY and CDR2 FYNNEI. The CDR3 spans 12 residues. This chain's CDR3 is CASSDRDQPQHF. CDR3 nucleotide sequence: TGTGCCAGCAGCGACAGGGACCAGCCCCAGCATTTT. Full variable domain (outside the CDR3, taken from reference TRBV2 and TRBJ1-5): EPEVTQTPSHQVTQMGQEVILRCVPISNHLYFYWYRQILGQKVEFLVSFYNNEISEKSEIFDDQFSVERPDGSNFTLKIRSTKLEDSAMYFCASSDRDQPQHFGDGTRLSIL.

Only one count was recorded for this clone. The chain employs TRBV6-6 and TRBJ1-4; no clear D gene. Germline V CDR1 and CDR2: MNHNY, SVGAGI (reference sequence). The CDR3 has 15 amino acids. Trimming shortened V by 3 bases and J by 6 bases, and 14 bases separated the two germline ends. DNA for the CDR3: TGTGCCAGCAGTTATTATGGGGAGGGTGATGAAAAACTGTTTTTT. Protein product: CASSYYGEGDEKLFF.

The J gene is TRBJ2-3, the V gene TRBV7-3; TRBD2 is a possible D gene (5 bases). Trimming took off 1 base at V and 1 base at J, with 6 bases between the two ends. This CDR3 comprises 14 residues. The germline CDR1 and CDR2 sequences are SGHTA and FQGTGA. The DNA of the CDR3 is TGTGCCAGCAGCTTAAACGGGGGCACAGATACGCAGTATTTT. Translating gives CASSLNGGTDTQYF.

About this clone itself: Germline is not matched at one junction end, which may reflect a read error. This chain uses TRBV29-1 with TRBJ1-1, with 7 bases lining up with TRBD1. The germline V gene encodes CDR1 SQVTM and CDR2 ANQGSEA. This CDR3 is built from 13 residues. CDR3 amino acids: CSVASTGNAEAFF. The DNA of the CDR3 is TGCAGCGTTGCCTCGACAGGGAACGCTGAAGCTTTCTTT.

The chain recombines TRBV7-3 with TRBJ1-1; TRBD1 might be the D (5 bases). The V end lost 1 base, the J end lost 1 base, and 7 bases lay between the germline ends. CDR1 and CDR2 (germline): SGHTA, FQGTGA. The CDR3 has 14 residues. CDR3 residues: CASSLRRGNTEAFF. The CDR3, as DNA: TGTGCCAGCAGCTTAAGGAGGGGGAACACTGAAGCTTTCTTT.

The V gene is TRBV11-2, the J gene TRBJ2-5, with 7 positions matching TRBD2. This CDR3 has 14 amino acids. V shed 5 bases and J 4 bases; nucleotides not matched to a gene: 7. Germline CDR1 and CDR2: SGHAT and FQNNGV. The CDR3 reads CASSPLSGGETQYF. The CDR3 bases are TGTGCCAGCAGCCCCCTCTCGGGGGGAGAGACCCAGTACTTC.

J is TRBJ1-5 and V is TRBV12-3 or TRBV12-4; TRBD1 might be the D (5 bases). The V end was cut by 3 bases, the J end by 6 bases, with 9 bases between. The CDR3 length is 13 residues. CDR3 sequence (DNA): TGTGCCAGCAGTTTGGGGGGGGGTCAGCCCCAGCATTTT. It encodes CASSLGGGQPQHF.

The chain uses TRBV24-1 and TRBJ2-1; TRBD1 matches at 7 bases. The CDR3 totals 15 residues. Germline V lookup: CDR1 KGHDR, CDR2 SFDVKD. V trimming: 3 bases; J trimming: 6 bases; junction bases outside the gene matches: 7. Here the CDR3 reads CATSDTPGGPNEQFF. The CDR3 nucleotides read TGTGCCACCAGTGATACTCCAGGGGGTCCCAATGAGCAGTTCTTC.

This chain joins TRBV7-8 and TRBJ1-6; TRBD1 agrees at 10 bases. The germline V gene encodes CDR1 SGHVS and CDR2 FQNEAQ. Trimming at V came to 1 base and at J to 9 bases, leaving 9 bases not matched to a gene. The CDR3 spans 17 residues. The CDR3 bases are TGTGCCAGCAGCTTAGAGTCTCCGGACAGGGGGATTTCACCCCTCCACTTT. Its protein product is CASSLESPDRGISPLHF.